A selection of T cell receptor beta chains follows, all from one sample in a study of blood T cell repertoires in COVID-19. Produced via immunoSEQ multiplex PCR; TCRdb's table is partial and in-frame only. This sample has 130,000 or so clones, with 80% to 90% found just once. Material: peripheral blood. The receptors were gathered from a man in his sixties or seventies with active or convalescent COVID-19. The CDR3 runs from the conserved cysteine through the conserved F or W. Each record gives: J gene, clone size, V gene, D gene, CDR3 protein, CDR3 DNA. A D gene is named only where the DNA matches it firmly. Not every row has a clone size; where given, it reads once, few, many or a size class.

>TRBJ2-3|-|TRBV19|-
CASSSQGFQDTQYF
TGTGCCAGTAGTTCCCAGGGCTTCCAGGATACGCAGTATTTT
>TRBJ1-1|-|TRBV19|-
CASRGGGTEAFF
TGTGCCAGTAGAGGGGGGGGTACTGAAGCTTTCTTT
>TRBJ1-3|few|TRBV19|TRBD1
CASSRTGASSGNTIYF
TGTGCCAGTAGCCGGACAGGGGCCTCCTCTGGAAACACCATATATTTT
>TRBJ2-2|-|TRBV7-8|TRBD2
CASSLAGVAGGPHTGELFF
TGTGCCAGCAGCTTAGCGGGGGTAGCGGGAGGCCCTCACACCGGGGAGCTGTTTTTT
>TRBJ2-2|-|TRBV6-5|TRBD2
CASSYGTSGTGELFF
TGTGCCAGCAGTTATGGGACTAGCGGGACCGGGGAGCTGTTTTTT
>TRBJ2-1|-|TRBV10-1|TRBD2
CASSEAGGQGGRGEQFF
TGCGCCAGCAGTGAGGCGGGAGGGCAAGGGGGACGGGGTGAGCAGTTCTTC
>TRBJ2-3|-|TRBV25-1|-
CASSEYLDNTDTQYF
TGTGCCAGCAGTGAATATCTCGACAACACAGATACGCAGTATTTT
>TRBJ2-1|-|TRBV10-1|-
CASSGQDYNEQFF
TGCGCCAGCAGTGGACAGGACTACAATGAGCAGTTCTTC
>TRBJ1-1|-|TRBV10-3|TRBD1
CAISDLGQGDEAFF
TGTGCCATCAGTGATTTAGGACAGGGTGATGAAGCTTTCTTT
>TRBJ2-3|-|TRBV11-2|TRBD1
CASSLERDRGTQYF
TGTGCCAGCAGCTTAGAACGGGACAGGGGTACGCAGTATTTT
>TRBJ2-5|few|TRBV7-2|-
CASSLGGVETQYF
TGTGCCAGCAGCTTAGGGGGGGTAGAGACCCAGTACTTC
>TRBJ2-1|-|TRBV19|TRBD2
CASSTGTRQTRAEQFF
TGTGCCAGTAGTACCGGGACTAGGCAAACCCGGGCTGAGCAGTTCTTC
>TRBJ2-7|-|TRBV9|-
CASSVHWTASYEQYF
TGTGCCAGCAGCGTCCACTGGACTGCTTCCTACGAGCAGTACTTC
>TRBJ1-5|-|TRBV18|TRBD1
CASSGQVSSNQPQHF
TGTGCCAGCTCCGGACAGGTCTCTAGCAATCAGCCCCAGCATTTT
>TRBJ1-6|once|TRBV5-1|-
CASSWSGGDYNSPLHF
TGCGCCAGCAGCTGGTCCGGGGGAGACTATAATTCACCCCTCCACTTT
>TRBJ1-6|once|TRBV27|TRBD1
CASTPDRLSPLHF
TGTGCCAGCACTCCGGACAGGCTTTCACCCCTCCACTTT
>TRBJ2-7|-|TRBV6-5|TRBD1
CASSYSQGVRYEQYF
TGTGCCAGCAGTTACTCTCAGGGGGTCCGGTACGAGCAGTACTTC
>TRBJ2-3|-|TRBV5-1|-
CASSSGGQPDTQYF
TGCGCCAGCTCTTCCGGGGGTCAACCAGATACGCAGTATTTT
>TRBJ1-1|-|TRBV21-1|-
CAAARNHSSEAFF
TGTGCCGCAGCGAGGAACCACTCGTCTGAAGCTTTCTTT
>TRBJ2-2|-|TRBV5-1|-
CASSPGVFNTGELFF
TGCGCCAGCAGCCCGGGAGTATTTAACACCGGGGAGCTGTTTTTT
>TRBJ2-3|-|TRBV10-2|TRBD2
CASKKGLAGNADTQYF
TGCGCCAGCAAAAAGGGACTAGCGGGAAACGCAGATACGCAGTATTTT
>TRBJ1-3|once|TRBV6-5|-
CASSLLGLSGNTIYF
TGTGCCAGCAGCTTGCTGGGCCTCTCTGGAAACACCATATATTTT
>TRBJ2-7|few|TRBV28|-
CASSPGPEGRYEQYF
TGTGCCAGCAGTCCCGGCCCAGAGGGCAGGTACGAGCAGTACTTC
>TRBJ1-4|-|TRBV5-1|-
CASSLVGSEANEKLFF
TGCGCCAGCAGCTTGGTAGGGTCGGAGGCTAATGAAAAACTGTTTTTT
>TRBJ2-1|-|TRBV5-1|TRBD1
CASSIDRVSDNEQFF
TGCGCCAGCAGCATCGACAGGGTATCGGACAATGAGCAGTTCTTC
>TRBJ1-5|-|TRBV2|-
CASRGQGRSNQPQHF
TGTGCCAGCAGGGGTCAGGGTAGGAGCAATCAGCCCCAGCATTTT
>TRBJ2-7|-|TRBV19|TRBD1
CASKRQGSSYEQYF
TGTGCCAGTAAGCGACAGGGGAGCTCCTACGAGCAGTACTTC
>TRBJ2-3|-|TRBV2|TRBD1
CASRTGQGATDTQYF
TGTGCCAGCAGGACAGGACAGGGGGCGACAGATACGCAGTATTTT
>TRBJ2-7|-|TRBV19|TRBD1
CASSTGQGTYEQYF
TGTGCCAGTAGTACCGGACAGGGCACCTACGAGCAGTACTTC
>TRBJ2-2|-|TRBV5-8|-
CASSPGQNTGELFF
TGTGCCAGCAGCCCGGGACAAAACACCGGGGAGCTGTTTTTT
>TRBJ2-5|once|TRBV3-1/TRBV3-2|TRBD2
CASSQGAGGPQETQYF
TGTGCCAGCAGCCAAGGTGCGGGAGGCCCCCAAGAGACCCAGTACTTC
>TRBJ2-3|-|TRBV5-1|TRBD2
CASSQKREGTDTQYF
TGCGCCAGCAGCCAGAAGCGGGAGGGCACAGATACGCAGTATTTT
>TRBJ2-7|-|TRBV6-6|TRBD2
CASSSGGSSYEQYF
TGTGCCAGCAGCTCTGGCGGGAGCTCCTACGAGCAGTACTTC
>TRBJ2-1|-|TRBV9|-
CASSADPTGAYNEQFF
TGTGCCAGCAGCGCCGACCCCACCGGGGCCTACAATGAGCAGTTCTTC
>TRBJ2-7|-|TRBV18|TRBD1
CASSPRDRGTYEQYF
TGTGCCAGCTCACCCCGGGACAGGGGTACCTACGAGCAGTACTTC
>TRBJ1-2|-|TRBV28|-
CASSARIQGGYTF
TGTGCCAGCAGTGCCCGTATACAGGGCGGCTACACCTTC
>TRBJ2-6|-|TRBV6-5|-
CASSLRGAGANVLTF
TGTGCCAGCAGTCTACGGGGGGCAGGGGCCAACGTCCTGACTTTC
>TRBJ1-1|-|TRBV13|-
CASSRSLRSTEAFF
TGTGCCAGCAGTCGTTCCCTTCGGAGCACTGAAGCTTTCTTT
>TRBJ2-3|-|TRBV18|-
CASSPPVPGVGTQYF
TGTGCCAGCTCACCACCGGTTCCGGGAGTGGGTACGCAGTATTTT
>TRBJ1-2|-|TRBV18|TRBD1
CASSPRQGPIEHYGYTF
TGTGCCAGCTCACCACGACAGGGGCCCATCGAGCACTATGGCTACACCTTC
>TRBJ2-1|-|TRBV5-1|-
CASSSGQTYNEQFF
TGCGCCAGCAGCTCCGGACAGACCTACAATGAGCAGTTCTTC
>TRBJ2-1|-|TRBV19|TRBD1
CASRDRTNEQFF
TGTGCCAGTAGGGACAGGACTAATGAGCAGTTCTTC
>TRBJ2-7|once|TRBV30|-
CAWSGGGGGREQYF
TGTGCCTGGAGCGGCGGTGGGGGGGGCCGCGAGCAGTACTTC
>TRBJ2-7|-|TRBV5-4|TRBD1
CASSLSRTGGSYEQYF
TGTGCCAGCAGCTTGTCGCGGACAGGGGGTTCCTACGAGCAGTACTTC
>TRBJ2-1|-|TRBV2|TRBD1
CASSSQGASTYNEQFF
TGTGCCAGCAGTTCGCAGGGGGCCTCTACGTACAATGAGCAGTTCTTC
>TRBJ1-1|once|TRBV18|TRBD1
CASSTRTGDTEAFF
TGTGCCAGCTCAACCCGGACAGGGGACACTGAAGCTTTCTTT
>TRBJ2-1|-|TRBV5-6|TRBD2
CASSFLSGSYNEQFF
TGTGCCAGCAGCTTCCTAAGCGGGAGCTACAATGAGCAGTTCTTC
>TRBJ1-4|few|TRBV15|TRBD1
CATSMTGVEKLFF
TGTGCCACCAGCATGACAGGGGTTGAAAAACTGTTTTTT
>TRBJ1-5|-|TRBV30|-
CAWSVRQVSNQPQHF
TGTGCCTGGAGTGTTAGACAAGTCAGCAATCAGCCCCAGCATTTT
>TRBJ2-2|-|TRBV2|TRBD2
CASNSGIETGELFF
TGTGCCAGCAATAGCGGGATAGAGACCGGGGAGCTGTTTTTT
>TRBJ1-2|-|TRBV6-5|-
CASSYGQQNGGYTF
TGTGCCAGCAGTTATGGACAACAGAACGGTGGCTACACCTTC
>TRBJ2-5|-|TRBV5-5|TRBD1
CASSLSLGQGKTQYF
TGTGCCAGCAGCTTGAGCTTGGGACAGGGAAAGACCCAGTACTTC